The 31 T cell receptor beta chains presented below share a single source sample, sequenced in a study of T-cell reconstitution after alpha-beta-depleted transplantation in children. Using unique molecular identifiers, the investigators prepared the TCRbeta library. TCRdb ran MiXCR on the PCR reads and lists one entry per CDR3 protein. The sample holds over 100,000 distinct CDR3 sequences, over 9% seen once. Sequenced here: PBMCs, sampled before TCRalphabeta/CD19-depleted stem cell transplant. The receptors were sampled from a boy younger than 10 with acute lymphoblastic leukemia, due to receive a stem cell transplant.

V is TRBV6-1 and J is TRBJ1-1, with TRBD1 matching 7 bases. Germline values: CDR1 MNHNS, CDR2 SASEGT. This CDR3 spans 14 amino acids. V gave up 6 bases and J gave up 5 bases; unmatched junction bases: 9. DNA for the CDR3: TGTGCCAGCAGCTCAGCAGGGGGGAGGACTGAAGCTTTCTTT. Protein: CASSSAGGRTEAFF.

This clonotype was counted ten times or more. J is TRBJ2-3 and V is TRBV7-6; D assignment may be TRBD1 or TRBD2 (5 bases each). From germline, CDR1 is SGHVS and CDR2 FNYEAQ. Trimming stripped 6 bases from V and 4 bases from J, with 29 bases between. The CDR3 consists of 19 residues. CDR3 DNA: TGTGCCAGCAGAGCCGTTAGTGGTTGGGCAGGGACCCGATCAGATACGCAGTATTTT. This gives the protein CASRAVSGWAGTRSDTQYF.

This clonotype was observed a few times. The CDR3 here is CSAKLAGVLDTQYF. CDR3 sequence (DNA): TGCAGTGCGAAACTAGCGGGAGTATTAGATACGCAGTATTTT. This rearrangement joins TRBV20-1 to TRBJ2-3; 11 bases line up with TRBD2. CDR1 is DFQATT and CDR2 is SNEGSKA in the germline V gene (reference sequence). This CDR3 contains 14 residues. Trimming removed 6 bases from V and 5 bases from J; junction bases left unmatched: 7.

This clonotype was recorded many times. The V call is TRBV7-2, the J call TRBJ2-4; TRBD2 might be the D (5 bases). The CDR3 is 15 amino acids. V lost 5 bases and J 5 bases, leaving 16 bases between the germline ends. Germline V gene data show CDR1 as SGHTA and CDR2 as FQGNSA. The CDR3 reads CASSLNRPGENIQYF. The CDR3, as DNA: TGTGCCAGCAGCCTTAACCGGCCCGGGGAAAACATTCAGTACTTC. Filled out from reference TRBV7-2 and TRBJ2-4, the complete variable domain reads GAGVSQSPSNKVTEKGKDVELRCDPISGHTALYWYRQSLGQGLEFLIYFQGNSAPDKSGLPSDRFSAERTGGSVSTLTIQRTQQEDSAVYLCASSLNRPGENIQYFGAGTRLSVL.

The V and J genes are TRBV5-1 and TRBJ2-5; D possibly corresponds to TRBD1 (5 bases). The CDR3 is 14 residues long. Germline CDR1 is SGHRS and CDR2 is YFSETQ. Between the trimmed V and J ends, which lost 4 bases and 1 base, there was a span of 11 bases. CDR3 sequence (DNA): TGCGCCAGCAGCAATCCGACAGTCCAAGAGACCCAGTACTTC. It codes for CASSNPTVQETQYF.

This clonotype was detected only a few times. The CDR3 DNA is TGTGCCTGGAAAGGAGGGGGAAGGGCACGGAGGACTGAAGCTTTCTTT. Its translation is CAWKGGGRARRTEAFF. The rearrangement joins TRBV19 to TRBJ1-1; a possible D gene is TRBD1 (6 bases). The ends were cut back, 11 bases at V and 5 bases at J, with 27 bases in the middle. CDR3 length: 16 residues. Germline V lookup: CDR1 LNHDA, CDR2 SQIVND (reference sequence).

The CDR3 here is CASSTRTDDYGYTF. The DNA for the CDR3 is TGTGCCAGCAGCACTCGGACAGACGACTATGGCTACACCTTC. V gene TRBV7-2 combines with J gene TRBJ1-2; D possibly corresponds to TRBD1 (6 bases). The CDR3 consists of 14 residues. Germline-derived CDR1 and CDR2 are SGHTA and FQGNSA. V was trimmed by 5 bases and J by 3 bases, leaving 13 bases between them.

This clonotype was seen more than once but under ten times. The chain couples TRBV14 to TRBJ2-6; D possibly corresponds to TRBD2 (5 bases). V lost 2 bases, J lost 6 bases, and 26 bases lay in between. Germline CDR1 SGHDN, CDR2 FVKESK. The CDR3 has 20 residues. The CDR3 bases are TGTGCCAGCAGCCAAAACATAGGTCGTGGTAGCGCGAGTTCGGCCAACGTCCTGACTTTC. It yields the protein CASSQNIGRGSASSANVLTF.

This clonotype has only a few counts. J is TRBJ2-7 and V is TRBV10-3; no clear D gene. This CDR3 region has 12 residues. V was clipped by 9 bases and J by 2 bases, with 11 bases between them. Germline V gene data show CDR1 as ENHRY and CDR2 as SYGVKD. The DNA of the CDR3 is TGTGCCATAGGGCCCAGCGCCTACGAGCAGTACTTC. Its protein is CAIGPSAYEQYF.

This clonotype was counted many times. The chain carries TRBV7-2 and TRBJ2-5, with D perhaps given as TRBD1 or TRBD2 (5 bases each). The CDR3 sequence is 13 residues long. V was pared by 6 bases and J by 3 bases, with 11 bases between. Germline assignment: CDR1 SGHTA and CDR2 FQGNSA. Here the CDR3 reads CASSQGREETQYF. The CDR3 region has the DNA TGTGCCAGCAGTCAGGGACGGGAAGAGACCCAGTACTTC.

This clonotype was seen only a few times. The rearrangement joins TRBV12-3 or TRBV12-4 to TRBJ1-4, with D uncertain. Trimming stripped 1 base from V and 7 bases from J, with 4 bases between. This CDR3 is 12 amino acids long. CDR3 protein: CASSLVSEKLFF. DNA of the CDR3: TGTGCCAGCAGTTTAGTGTCTGAAAAACTGTTTTTT.

The sample holds a few counts of this clonotype. This chain uses TRBV2 with TRBJ2-7, with 7 bases matching TRBD1. The CDR3 sequence is 14 residues long. Germline assignment: CDR1 SNHLY and CDR2 FYNNEI. V trimming: 2 bases; J trimming: 2 bases; junction bases outside the gene matches: 3. CDR3 protein: CASSEQGETYEQYF. Here the CDR3 DNA reads TGTGCCAGCAGTGAACAGGGGGAGACCTACGAGCAGTACTTC.

Ten or more counts support this clonotype. This chain uses TRBV15 with TRBJ2-3, with D possibly matching TRBD2 (6 bases). The CDR3 runs 17 residues. Deletions cut 0 bases from V and 0 bases from J, with 13 bases between. Germline CDR1 and CDR2: LNHNV and YYDKDF (reference sequence). In DNA form, the CDR3 reads TGTGCCACCAGCAGAGATCATGTGGGGACTAGCACAGATACGCAGTATTTT. Protein product: CATSRDHVGTSTDTQYF.

This clonotype was recorded at least ten times. The CDR3 spells CASSLGQGSEQFF. CDR3 sequence (DNA): TGCGCCAGCAGCCTAGGACAGGGGAGTGAGCAGTTCTTC. The rearrangement uses TRBV10-1 and TRBJ2-1; TRBD1 agrees at 9 bases. This CDR3 has 13 amino acids. Germline loops: CDR1 WNHNN, CDR2 SYGVQD (reference sequence). V was pared by 6 bases and J by 9 bases, with 6 bases of the junction left unmatched.

This clonotype showed up just a few times. This chain joins TRBV5-1 and TRBJ2-5; a weak D match, TRBD2 (5 bases). Germline-derived CDR1 and CDR2 are SGHRS and YFSETQ. This CDR3 is built from 14 residues. Trimming left V 0 bases short and J 5 bases short, with 11 bases between. The CDR3 DNA reads TGCGCCAGCAGCTTGGCAAGCCCGGGGGAGACCCAGTACTTC. This codes for CASSLASPGETQYF.

A note on this clonotype: At one end, the junction sequence differs from germline, possibly due to a read error. The chain joins TRBV6-1 to TRBJ1-1; TRBD1 might be the D (5 bases). This CDR3 contains 13 residues. Per germline, CDR1 MNHNS and CDR2 SASEGT. The CDR3 loop reads CASHQGLNTEAIF. The DNA for the CDR3 is TGTGCCAGCCATCAGGGTTTGAACACTGAAGCTATCTTT.

This clonotype was counted only a few times. V usage is TRBV15 and J usage is TRBJ1-5; tentatively, D is TRBD1 (5 bases). CDR3 length: 14 residues. Per germline, CDR1 LNHNV and CDR2 YYDKDF (reference sequence). The germline V and J ends were trimmed by 1 base and 1 base, with 5 bases remaining between them. The CDR3 DNA is TGTGCCACCAGCAGAGCAGGGAGCAATCAGCCCCAGCATTTT. Translating gives CATSRAGSNQPQHF.

The chain has TRBV5-1 and TRBJ1-5; D call uncertain. The length of the CDR3 is 14 residues. V lost 0 bases to trimming and J lost 3 bases, with 7 bases between them. The V gene's germline CDR1 is SGHRS and CDR2 YFSETQ. The CDR3 region has the DNA TGCGCCAGCAGCTTGGGCGGGTTCAATCAGCCCCAGCATTTT. Translation: CASSLGGFNQPQHF.

This clonotype was recorded many times. The chain uses TRBV6-1 and TRBJ2-2; TRBD1 agrees at 9 bases. The CDR3 covers 17 residues. The ends lost 7 bases at V and 8 bases at J; junction bases unmatched: 17. Germline CDR1 and CDR2: MNHNS and SASEGT. The CDR3 region has the DNA TGTGCCAGCACCCCCTTACCGACAGGGGGTTATGGTGGGGAGCTGTTTTTT. Protein product: CASTPLPTGGYGGELFF.

This clonotype was detected ten times or more. V is TRBV12-3 or TRBV12-4 and J is TRBJ1-1; no clear D. The CDR3 extends over 12 amino acids. V gave up 4 bases and J gave up 7 bases, with 10 bases separating them. CDR3 DNA: TGTGCCAGCAGTTCTTTTATCATTGAAGCTTTCTTT. This sequence encodes CASSSFIIEAFF.

The chain combines TRBV2 with TRBJ2-7; D gene unclear. Trimming shortened V by 5 bases and J by 5 bases, and 7 bases separated the two germline ends. This CDR3 region has 11 residues. The germline V gene has CDR1 SNHLY and CDR2 FYNNEI. CDR3 DNA sequence: TGTGCCAGCAGTAGAAGCCACGAGCAGTACTTC. Translated, it gives CASSRSHEQYF. The variable domain in full, completed from reference TRBV2 and TRBJ2-7, reads EPEVTQTPSHQVTQMGQEVILRCVPISNHLYFYWYRQILGQKVEFLVSFYNNEISEKSEIFDDQFSVERPDGSNFTLKIRSTKLEDSAMYFCASSRSHEQYFGPGTRLTVT.

The V and J genes are TRBV18 and TRBJ2-7; TRBD1 matches 9 bases. CDR1 and CDR2 from the germline V gene are KGHSH and LQKENI. V lost 3 bases and J lost 6; bases outside the gene matches: 6. The CDR3 is made up of 14 amino acids. The DNA for the CDR3 is TGTGCCAGCTCACCGGCACAGGGGGCCTTCGAGCAGTACTTC. It specifies CASSPAQGAFEQYF.

The table lists this clonotype with many counts. The rearrangement uses TRBV20-1 and TRBJ1-3, with D possibly being TRBD1 (5 bases). The CDR3 has 13 residues. Germline V gives CDR1 DFQATT, CDR2 SNEGSKA (reference sequence). Trimming pared 7 bases from V and 4 bases from J, leaving 14 bases between. The CDR3 bases are TGCAGTGTCTCCGGGACGTTAGGAAACACCATATATTTT. This codes for CSVSGTLGNTIYF.

V is TRBV10-2 and J is TRBJ2-7; possible D gene TRBD1, 5 bases. Trimming removed 8 bases at V and 6 bases at J, with 11 bases between. The CDR3 totals 11 residues. Germline CDR1 and CDR2: WSHSY and SAAADI. The CDR3 nucleotides are TGCGCCAGCGGACACCAGGCCGAGCAGTACTTC. It specifies CASGHQAEQYF.

This clonotype appeared a few times. The rearrangement links TRBV5-1 to TRBJ2-3, with D perhaps TRBD1 (6 bases). Trimming removed 2 bases from V and 3 bases from J, with 16 bases in between. The CDR3 contains 16 residues. Germline V gene sequence: CDR1 SGHRS, CDR2 YFSETQ. CDR3 DNA: TGCGCCAGCAGCTTAGGGGGACGCCCTCGGACAGATACGCAGTATTTT. It yields the protein CASSLGGRPRTDTQYF.

The sample holds a few counts of this clonotype. An end of the junction does not agree with germline; a read error may underlie this. This sequence joins TRBV30 and TRBJ1-2, with D possibly TRBD1 on 5 matching bases. The V gene's germline CDR1 is GTSNPN and CDR2 SVGIG (reference sequence). The CDR3 is 13 residues long. The CDR3 loop reads CTWGGIANYGYTF. The CDR3 bases are TGTACCTGGGGCGGAATAGCTAACTATGGCTACACCTTC.

This clonotype was picked up a small number of times. This rearrangement joins TRBV25-1 to TRBJ1-2; TRBD1 might be the D (6 bases). From germline, CDR1 is MGHDK and CDR2 SYGVNS. This CDR3 has 16 amino acids. V lost 6 bases to trimming and J lost 2 bases, with 19 bases between them. The CDR3 loop is CASREDNRGVNYGYTF. CDR3 nucleotide sequence: TGTGCCAGCAGGGAAGATAATAGGGGGGTCAACTATGGCTACACCTTC.

This clonotype was seen more than once but under ten times. This chain's CDR3 is CSAIYYNEQFF. CDR3 in DNA: TGCAGTGCTATCTACTACAATGAGCAGTTCTTC. The V gene is TRBV20-1, the J gene TRBJ2-1; D is unclear. This CDR3 comprises 11 residues. Germline loops: CDR1 DFQATT, CDR2 SNEGSKA (reference sequence). V gave up 4 bases and J gave up 3 bases, with 4 bases separating them.

This clonotype appeared a few times. This rearrangement joins TRBV5-1 to TRBJ1-1; TRBD1 might be the D (6 bases). V lost 1 base and J lost 4, with 11 bases in between. Germline CDR1 reads SGHRS; CDR2 reads YFSETQ. This CDR3 has 14 amino acids. This CDR3 is CASSLLQGGTEAFF. In DNA form, the CDR3 reads TGCGCCAGCAGCTTGTTACAGGGAGGCACTGAAGCTTTCTTT. The whole variable domain, remainder taken from reference TRBV5-1 and TRBJ1-1, is KAGVTQTPRYLIKTRGQQVTLSCSPISGHRSVSWYQQTPGQGLQFLFEYFSETQRNKGNFPGRFSGRQFSNSRSEMNVSTLELGDSALYLCASSLLQGGTEAFFGQGTRLTVV.

This chain joins TRBV7-8 and TRBJ2-5; TRBD2 agrees at 14 bases. The junction had 16 bases not matched to a gene; V was cut back by 5 bases and J by 5 bases. Germline CDR1 and CDR2: SGHVS and FQNEAQ. The CDR3 contains 19 residues. CDR3 sequence (DNA): TGTGCCAGCAGCATCTACTCCGGACTAGCGGGAGGCCGGAGGGAGACCCAGTACTTC. It encodes CASSIYSGLAGGRRETQYF. The entire variable domain, with the rest obtained from reference TRBV7-8 and TRBJ2-5, is as follows: GAGVSQSPRYKVAKRGQDVALRCDPISGHVSLFWYQQALGQGPEFLTYFQNEAQLDKSGLPSDRFFAERPEGSVSTLKIQRTQQEDSAVYLCASSIYSGLAGGRRETQYFGPGTRLLVL.

This clonotype was found many times. The chain combines TRBV5-5 with TRBJ2-3, with 10 nucleotides matching TRBD2. CDR1 is SGHKS and CDR2 is YYEKEE in the germline V gene (reference sequence). With 5 bases clipped from V and 2 bases from J, the junction kept 2 bases outside the gene matches. CDR3 length: 14 amino acids. CDR3 nucleotides: TGTGCCAGCAGACTAGCGGGATTCACAGATACGCAGTATTTT. The encoded protein is CASRLAGFTDTQYF.